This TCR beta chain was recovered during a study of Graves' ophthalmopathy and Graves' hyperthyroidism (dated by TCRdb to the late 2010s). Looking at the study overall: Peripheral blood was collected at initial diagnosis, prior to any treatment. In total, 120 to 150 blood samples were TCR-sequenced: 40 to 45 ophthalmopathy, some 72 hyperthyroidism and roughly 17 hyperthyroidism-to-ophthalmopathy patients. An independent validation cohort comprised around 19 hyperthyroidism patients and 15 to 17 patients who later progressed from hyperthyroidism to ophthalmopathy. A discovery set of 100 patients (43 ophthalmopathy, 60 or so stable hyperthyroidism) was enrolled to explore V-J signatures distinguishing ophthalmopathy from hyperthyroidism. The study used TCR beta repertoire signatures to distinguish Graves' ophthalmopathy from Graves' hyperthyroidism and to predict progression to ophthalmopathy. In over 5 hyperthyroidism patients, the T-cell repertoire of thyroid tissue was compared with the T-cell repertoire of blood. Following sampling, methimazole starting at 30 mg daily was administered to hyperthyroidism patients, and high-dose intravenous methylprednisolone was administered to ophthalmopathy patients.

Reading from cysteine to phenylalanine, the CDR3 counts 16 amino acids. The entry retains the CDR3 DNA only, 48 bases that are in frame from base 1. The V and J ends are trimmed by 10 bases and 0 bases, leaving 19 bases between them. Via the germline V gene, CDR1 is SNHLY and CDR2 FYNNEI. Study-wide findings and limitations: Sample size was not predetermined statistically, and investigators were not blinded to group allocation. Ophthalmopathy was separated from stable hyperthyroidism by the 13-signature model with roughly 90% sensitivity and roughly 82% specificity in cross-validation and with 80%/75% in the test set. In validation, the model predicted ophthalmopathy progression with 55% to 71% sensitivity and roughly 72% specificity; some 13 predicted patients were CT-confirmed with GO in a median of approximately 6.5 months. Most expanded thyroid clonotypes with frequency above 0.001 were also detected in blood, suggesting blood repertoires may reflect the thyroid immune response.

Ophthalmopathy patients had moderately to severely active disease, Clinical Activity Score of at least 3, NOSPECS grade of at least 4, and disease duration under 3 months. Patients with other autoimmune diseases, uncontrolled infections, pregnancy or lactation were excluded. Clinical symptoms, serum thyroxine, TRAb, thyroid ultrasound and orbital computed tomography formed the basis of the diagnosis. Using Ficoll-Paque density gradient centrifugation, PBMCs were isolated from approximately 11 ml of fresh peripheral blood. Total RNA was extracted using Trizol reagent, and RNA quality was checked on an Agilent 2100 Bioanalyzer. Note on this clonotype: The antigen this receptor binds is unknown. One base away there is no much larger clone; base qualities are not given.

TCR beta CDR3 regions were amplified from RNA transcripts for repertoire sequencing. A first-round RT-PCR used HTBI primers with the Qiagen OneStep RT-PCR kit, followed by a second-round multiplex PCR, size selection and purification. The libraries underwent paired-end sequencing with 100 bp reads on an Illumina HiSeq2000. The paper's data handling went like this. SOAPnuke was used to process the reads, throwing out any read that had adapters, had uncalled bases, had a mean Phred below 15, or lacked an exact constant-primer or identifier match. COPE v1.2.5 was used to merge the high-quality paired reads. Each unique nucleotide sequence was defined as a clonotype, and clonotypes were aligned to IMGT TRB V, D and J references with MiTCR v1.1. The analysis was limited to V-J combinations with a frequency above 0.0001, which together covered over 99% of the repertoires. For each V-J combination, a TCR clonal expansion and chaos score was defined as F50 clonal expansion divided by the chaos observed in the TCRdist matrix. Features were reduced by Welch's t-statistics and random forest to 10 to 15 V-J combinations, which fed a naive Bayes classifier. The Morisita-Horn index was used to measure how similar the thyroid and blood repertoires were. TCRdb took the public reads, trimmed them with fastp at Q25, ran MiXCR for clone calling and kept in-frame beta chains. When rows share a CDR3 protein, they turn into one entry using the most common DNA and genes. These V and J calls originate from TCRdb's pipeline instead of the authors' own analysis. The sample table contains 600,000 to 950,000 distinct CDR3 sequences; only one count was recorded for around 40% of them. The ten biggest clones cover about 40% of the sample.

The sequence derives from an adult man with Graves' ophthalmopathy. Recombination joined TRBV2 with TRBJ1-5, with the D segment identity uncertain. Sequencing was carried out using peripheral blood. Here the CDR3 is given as CATSAEGADSNQPQHF. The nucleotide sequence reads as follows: TGTGCCACTTCCGCCGAGGGTGCGGATAGCAATCAGCCCCAGCATTTT.